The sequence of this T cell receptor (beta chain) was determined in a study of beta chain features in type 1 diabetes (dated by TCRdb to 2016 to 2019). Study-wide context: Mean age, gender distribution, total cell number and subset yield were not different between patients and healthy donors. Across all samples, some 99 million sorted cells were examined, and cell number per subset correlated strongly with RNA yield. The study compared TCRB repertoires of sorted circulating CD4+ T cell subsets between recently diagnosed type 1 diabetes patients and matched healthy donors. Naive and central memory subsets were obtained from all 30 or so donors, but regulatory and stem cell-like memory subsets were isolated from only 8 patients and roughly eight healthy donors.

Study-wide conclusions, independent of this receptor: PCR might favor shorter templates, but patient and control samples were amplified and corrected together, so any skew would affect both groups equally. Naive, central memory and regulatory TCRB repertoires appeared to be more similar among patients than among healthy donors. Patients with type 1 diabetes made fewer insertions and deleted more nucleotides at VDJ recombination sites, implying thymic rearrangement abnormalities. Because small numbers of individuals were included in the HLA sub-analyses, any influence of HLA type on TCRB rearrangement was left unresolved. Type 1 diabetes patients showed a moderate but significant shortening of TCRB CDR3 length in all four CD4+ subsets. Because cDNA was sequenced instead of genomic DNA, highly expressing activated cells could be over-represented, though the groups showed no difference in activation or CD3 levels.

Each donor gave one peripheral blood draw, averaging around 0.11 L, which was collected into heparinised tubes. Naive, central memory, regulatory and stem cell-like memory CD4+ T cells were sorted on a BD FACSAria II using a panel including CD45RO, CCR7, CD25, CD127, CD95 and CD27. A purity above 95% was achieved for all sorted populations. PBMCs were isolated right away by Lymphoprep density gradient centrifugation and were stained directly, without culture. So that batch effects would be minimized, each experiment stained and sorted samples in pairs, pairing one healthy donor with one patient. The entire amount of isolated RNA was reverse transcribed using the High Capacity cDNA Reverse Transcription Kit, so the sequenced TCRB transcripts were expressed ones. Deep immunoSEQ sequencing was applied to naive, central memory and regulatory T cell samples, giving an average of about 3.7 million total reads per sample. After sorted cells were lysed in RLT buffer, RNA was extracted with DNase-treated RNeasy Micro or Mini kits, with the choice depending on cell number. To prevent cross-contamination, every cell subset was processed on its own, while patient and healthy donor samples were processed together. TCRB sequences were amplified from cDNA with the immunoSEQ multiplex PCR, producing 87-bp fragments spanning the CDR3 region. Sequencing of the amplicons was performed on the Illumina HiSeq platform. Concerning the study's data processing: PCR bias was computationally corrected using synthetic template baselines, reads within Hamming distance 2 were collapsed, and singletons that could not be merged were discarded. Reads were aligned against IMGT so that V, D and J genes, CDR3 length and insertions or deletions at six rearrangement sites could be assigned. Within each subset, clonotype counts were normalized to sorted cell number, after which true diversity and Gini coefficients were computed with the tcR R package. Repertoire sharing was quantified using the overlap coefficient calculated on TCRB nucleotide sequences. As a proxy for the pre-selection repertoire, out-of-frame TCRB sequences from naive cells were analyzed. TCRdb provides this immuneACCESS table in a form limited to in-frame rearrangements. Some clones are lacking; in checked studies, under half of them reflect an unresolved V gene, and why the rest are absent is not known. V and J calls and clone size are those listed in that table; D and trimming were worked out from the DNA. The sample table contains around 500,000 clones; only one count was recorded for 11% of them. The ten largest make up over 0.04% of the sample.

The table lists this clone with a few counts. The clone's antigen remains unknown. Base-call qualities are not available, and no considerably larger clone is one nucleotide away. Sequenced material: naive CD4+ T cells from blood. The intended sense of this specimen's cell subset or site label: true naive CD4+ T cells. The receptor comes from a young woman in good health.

The CDR3 has the sequence CASSVLGTANTEAFF. The nucleotide sequence reads TGTGCCAGCAGCGTACTCGGGACAGCGAACACTGAAGCTTTCTTT. The V and J genes are TRBV9 and TRBJ1-1; TRBD1 agrees with 7 junctional bases. V loses 1 base at its end and J loses 1 base; junction bases beyond the gene matches: 4. Reading from cysteine to phenylalanine, the CDR3 counts 15 amino acids. Of the read, only the CDR3 DNA is kept; its 45 bases are in frame from base 1. The germline V gene encodes CDR1 SGDLS and CDR2 YYNGEE.